The 21 T cell receptor beta chains below come from one sample, sequenced in a study of shared clonotypes between healthy human individuals. Sequencing used immunoSEQ multiplex PCR; TCRdb keeps in-frame clones, though not all of them. Of some 1.1 million clones in the sample, about 72% are singletons; the top ten hold approximately 0.9%. Input material: memory CD4+ T cells from PBMCs. The subset: CD45RA-negative fraction. Receptors originate from a young man in good health. Some clones in this sample may be carry-over from other donors' samples.

The chain couples TRBV4-1 to TRBJ1-2, with D unresolved. There are 14 residues in the CDR3. The ends were cut back, 3 bases at V and 2 bases at J, with 10 bases in the middle. Germline CDR1 is MGHRA and CDR2 is YSYEKL. The CDR3: CASSQIRGNYGYTF. The CDR3 nucleotides read TGCGCCAGCAGCCAGATTCGAGGGAACTATGGCTACACCTTC.

The V and J genes are TRBV10-3 and TRBJ2-5; TRBD2 agrees at 8 bases. This CDR3 is 14 amino acids long. Per germline, CDR1 ENHRY and CDR2 SYGVKD. V gave up 8 bases and J gave up 3 bases; unmatched junction bases: 8. The CDR3 DNA sequence: TGTGCCATCTGTGCGAGAGCGGGGGAAGAGACCCAGTACTTC. Translated: CAICARAGEETQYF.

V gene TRBV28 combines with J gene TRBJ2-3; 7 bases are shared with TRBD2. Unmatched junction bases numbered 15, after V lost 2 bases and J lost 1 base. Per germline, CDR1 MDHEN and CDR2 SYDVKM. The CDR3 contains 19 residues. The CDR3: CASSLNLNPRREGTDTQYF. CDR3 nucleotide sequence: TGTGCCAGCAGTTTAAACCTCAATCCGCGTCGGGAGGGCACAGATACGCAGTATTTT. Using reference TRBV28 and TRBJ2-3 for the parts outside the CDR3, the full variable domain is DVKVTQSSRYLVKRTGEKVFLECVQDMDHENMFWYRQDPGLGLRLIYFSYDVKMKEKGDIPEGYSVSREKKERFSLILESASTNQTSMYLCASSLNLNPRREGTDTQYFGPGTRLTVL.

The rearrangement joins TRBV14 to TRBJ2-7; 7 positions match TRBD2. Germline lookup yields CDR1 SGHDN and CDR2 FVKESK. The ends lost 4 bases at V and 2 bases at J; junction bases unmatched: 5. The CDR3 loop spans 14 amino acids. CDR3 nucleotides: TGTGCCAGCAGCCGCTTCGGACTAGCCTACGAGCAGTACTTC. Residues: CASSRFGLAYEQYF.

The V call is TRBV28, the J call TRBJ2-1, with 12 bases aligning to TRBD1. V lost 0 bases and J lost 7; bases outside the gene matches: 4. Germline V gene data show CDR1 as MDHEN and CDR2 as SYDVKM. The CDR3 sequence is 16 residues long. Here the CDR3 reads CASSLWGQGARNEQFF. The CDR3 nucleotides are TGTGCCAGCAGTTTATGGGGACAGGGGGCGCGGAATGAGCAGTTCTTC.

V gene TRBV6-1 combines with J gene TRBJ2-7; D remains unclear. Per germline, CDR1 MNHNS and CDR2 SASEGT. This CDR3 is 15 amino acids long. Trimming took 5 bases from V and 4 from J, leaving 18 bases between them. The CDR3 region is CASSLLPGSAYEQYF. The CDR3 DNA is TGTGCCAGCAGTCTCCTTCCCGGGTCGGCGTACGAGCAGTACTTC.

V and J are TRBV19 and TRBJ2-1; 7 bases agree with TRBD1. The germline gives CDR1 LNHDA, CDR2 SQIVND (reference sequence). The CDR3 runs to 13 residues. This chain's CDR3 is CGTGANSYNEQFF. In nucleotides, the CDR3 is TGTGGTACAGGGGCCAATTCCTACAATGAGCAGTTCTTC.

The V and J genes are TRBV29-1 and TRBJ1-3, with TRBD1 matching over 7 bases. This CDR3 spans 12 amino acids. Germline V gene lookup returns CDR1 SQVTM and CDR2 ANQGSEA. The V segment lost 7 bases and the J segment 2 bases; nucleotides outside the gene matches: 2. CDR3: CSAGGAGNTIYF. DNA of the CDR3: TGCAGCGCAGGGGGGGCTGGAAACACCATATATTTT.

This rearrangement joins TRBV20-1 to TRBJ1-2; tentatively, D is TRBD1 (6 bases). Trimming cost V 1 base and J 8 bases, with 8 bases left between them. Germline CDR1 is DFQATT and CDR2 is SNEGSKA (reference sequence). The CDR3 has 11 residues. The CDR3 loop is CSARAQGGYTF. The CDR3 nucleotides are TGCAGTGCTAGAGCACAGGGAGGCTACACCTTC.

This sequence joins TRBV6-4 and TRBJ2-7, with 7 bases matching TRBD1. V shed 4 bases and J 6 bases; nucleotides not matched to a gene: 9. Germline assignment: CDR1 MRHNA and CDR2 SNTAGT. The length of the CDR3 is 14 residues. The CDR3 DNA sequence: TGTGCCAGCAGTGGGTCGACAGGGTTCGGCGAGCAGTACTTC. Its translation is CASSGSTGFGEQYF.

CDR3 nucleotide sequence: TGTGCCAGCTCACCACCGATCACTAGAAATCTGGGGCAGTTCTTC. Encoded protein: CASSPPITRNLGQFF. V and J are TRBV18 and TRBJ2-1; the D gene is possibly TRBD2 (5 bases). V was pared by 0 bases and J by 12 bases, with 18 bases between. The CDR3 covers 15 residues. CDR1 is KGHSH and CDR2 is LQKENI in the germline V gene.

In the case of this clone: This probably arose from a read error, given a far larger clone one base away. The J gene is TRBJ1-5, the V gene TRBV7-9; 7 nucleotides match TRBD1. Germline V lookup: CDR1 SEHNR, CDR2 FQNEAQ (reference sequence). Trimming at V came to 5 bases and at J to 5 bases, leaving 12 bases not matched to a gene. The CDR3 is made up of 16 amino acids. This CDR3 reads CASSPLGGGADQPQHF. The CDR3 region has the DNA TGTGCCAGCAGCCCCTTGGGAGGGGGCGCGGATCAGCCCCAGCATTTT.

The rearrangement links TRBV7-9 to TRBJ1-2, with 8 bases identical to TRBD1. The germline CDR1 and CDR2 sequences are SEHNR and FQNEAQ (reference sequence). Germline trimming cut 5 bases from V and 6 bases from J; bases unmatched to any gene: 8. The CDR3 has 14 residues. CDR3: CASSLGTGENGYTF. CDR3 DNA sequence: TGTGCCAGCAGCCTAGGGACAGGCGAAAATGGCTACACCTTC. Using reference TRBV7-9 and TRBJ1-2 for the parts outside the CDR3, the full variable domain is DTGVSQNPRHKITKRGQNVTFRCDPISEHNRLYWYRQTLGQGPEFLTYFQNEAQLEKSRLLSDRFSAERPKGSFSTLEIQRTEQGDSAMYLCASSLGTGENGYTFGSGTRLTVV.

CDR3 residues: CAWSGRALLTYEQYF. For the CDR3, the DNA is TGTGCCTGGAGTGGTCGGGCCCTACTCACCTACGAGCAGTACTTC. The chain joins TRBV30 to TRBJ2-7; unclear D gene. The germline gives CDR1 GTSNPN, CDR2 SVGIG (reference sequence). This CDR3 contains 15 residues. Trimming removed 1 base from V and 2 bases from J, with 15 bases in between.

The rearrangement uses TRBV29-1 and TRBJ2-3, with 8 bases fitting TRBD2. CDR1 and CDR2 from the germline V gene are SQVTM and ANQGSEA. V was clipped by 4 bases and J by 0 bases; unmatched bases: 6. The CDR3 has 15 amino acids. CDR3 coding DNA: TGCAGCGTTGGGGCCGCGGGAGGAAGCACAGATACGCAGTATTTT. It encodes CSVGAAGGSTDTQYF.

The V gene is TRBV5-1, the J gene TRBJ1-2; TRBD1 agrees at 8 bases. Unmatched junction bases numbered 10, after V lost 3 bases and J lost 6 bases. CDR3 length: 15 residues. The germline V gene encodes CDR1 SGHRS and CDR2 YFSETQ. The CDR3 region has the DNA TGCGCCAGCAGCTCCGGACAGGGAATGTTTGATGGCTACACCTTC. Its protein product is CASSSGQGMFDGYTF. The full variable domain, with the rest looked up from reference TRBV5-1 and TRBJ1-2, is KAGVTQTPRYLIKTRGQQVTLSCSPISGHRSVSWYQQTPGQGLQFLFEYFSETQRNKGNFPGRFSGRQFSNSRSEMNVSTLELGDSALYLCASSSGQGMFDGYTFGSGTRLTVV.

About this clone itself: Other DNA sequences in this specimen translate into the identical CDR3. The rearrangement joins TRBV7-2 to TRBJ1-4, with D perhaps matching TRBD1 (5 bases). V lost 5 bases to trimming and J lost 3 bases, with 7 bases between them. Germline V gene data show CDR1 as SGHTA and CDR2 as FQGNSA. CDR3 length: 13 amino acids. Here the CDR3 reads CASSQGPNEKLFF. The CDR3 DNA reads as TGTGCCAGCAGCCAGGGACCTAATGAAAAACTGTTTTTT.

V is TRBV6-1 and J is TRBJ2-7, with a possible D match to TRBD2 (5 bases). The CDR3 loop spans 16 amino acids. CDR1 is MNHNS and CDR2 is SASEGT in the germline V gene. V gave up 2 bases and J gave up 4 bases, with 18 bases separating them. The CDR3 here is CASSEFLALRRYEQYF. The CDR3 region has the DNA TGTGCCAGCAGTGAATTCCTAGCCCTACGTAGGTACGAGCAGTACTTC.

The chain combines TRBV4-3 with TRBJ2-6, with 7 bases that match TRBD1. CDR1 is LGHNA and CDR2 is YSLEER in the germline V gene. The CDR3 length is 18 residues. V was clipped by 0 bases and J by 1 base; unmatched bases: 6. The CDR3 loop reads CASSQEPDRFSGANVLTF. DNA of the CDR3: TGCGCCAGCAGCCAAGAGCCGGACAGGTTTTCTGGGGCCAACGTCCTGACTTTC.

The genes are TRBV19 and TRBJ1-2; no clear D gene. The V end lost 6 bases, the J end lost 2 bases, and 10 bases lay between the germline ends. Germline CDR1 LNHDA, CDR2 SQIVND (reference sequence). This CDR3 has 13 amino acids. The CDR3 sequence is CASRVSSNYGYTF. As DNA, the CDR3 is TGTGCCAGTAGAGTTTCCTCCAACTATGGCTACACCTTC.

The chain has TRBV30 and TRBJ2-2; 8 bases are shared with TRBD2. Germline V gene sequence: CDR1 GTSNPN, CDR2 SVGIG (reference sequence). With 0 bases clipped from V and 2 bases from J, the junction kept 5 bases outside the gene matches. The CDR3 consists of 16 residues. The CDR3 DNA follows: TGTGCCTGGAGTGTCGGGGCGGGAGGTAACACCGGGGAGCTGTTTTTT. Protein: CAWSVGAGGNTGELFF.